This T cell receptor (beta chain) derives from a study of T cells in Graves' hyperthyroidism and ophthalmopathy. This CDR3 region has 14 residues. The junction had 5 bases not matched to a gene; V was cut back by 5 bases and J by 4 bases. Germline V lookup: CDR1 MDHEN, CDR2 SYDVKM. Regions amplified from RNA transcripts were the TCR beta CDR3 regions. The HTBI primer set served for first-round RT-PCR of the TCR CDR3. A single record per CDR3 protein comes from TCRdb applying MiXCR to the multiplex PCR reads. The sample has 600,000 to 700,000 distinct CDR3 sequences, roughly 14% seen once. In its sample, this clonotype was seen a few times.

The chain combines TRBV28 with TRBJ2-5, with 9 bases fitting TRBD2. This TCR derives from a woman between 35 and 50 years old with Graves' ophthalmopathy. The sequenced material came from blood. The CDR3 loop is CASSEREEGETQYF. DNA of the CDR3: TGTGCCAGCAGTGAGCGGGAGGAGGGAGAGACCCAGTACTTC.